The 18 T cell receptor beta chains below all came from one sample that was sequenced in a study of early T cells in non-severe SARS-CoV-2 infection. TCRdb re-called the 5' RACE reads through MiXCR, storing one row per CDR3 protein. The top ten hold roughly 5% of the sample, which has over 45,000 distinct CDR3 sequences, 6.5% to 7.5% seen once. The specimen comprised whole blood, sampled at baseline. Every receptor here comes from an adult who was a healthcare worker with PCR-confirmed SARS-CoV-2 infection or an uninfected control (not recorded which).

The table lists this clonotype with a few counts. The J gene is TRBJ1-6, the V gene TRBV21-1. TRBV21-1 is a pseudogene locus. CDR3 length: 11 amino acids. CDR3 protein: CARSLDSPLHF. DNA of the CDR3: TGTGCCAGATCTCTGGATTCACCCCTCCACTTT.

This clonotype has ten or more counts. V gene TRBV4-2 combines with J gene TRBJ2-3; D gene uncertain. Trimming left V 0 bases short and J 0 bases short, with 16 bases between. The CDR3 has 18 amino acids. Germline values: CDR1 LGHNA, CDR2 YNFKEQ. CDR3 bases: TGTGCCAGCAGCCAAGATCTGGGTAGAACAACTAGCACAGATACGCAGTATTTT. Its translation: CASSQDLGRTTSTDTQYF.

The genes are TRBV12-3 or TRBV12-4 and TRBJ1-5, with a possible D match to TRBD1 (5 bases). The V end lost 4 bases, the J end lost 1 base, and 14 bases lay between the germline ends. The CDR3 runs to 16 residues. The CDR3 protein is CASSSLRSGSNQPQHF. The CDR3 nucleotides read TGTGCCAGCAGTTCCCTGAGGTCAGGGAGCAATCAGCCCCAGCATTTT.

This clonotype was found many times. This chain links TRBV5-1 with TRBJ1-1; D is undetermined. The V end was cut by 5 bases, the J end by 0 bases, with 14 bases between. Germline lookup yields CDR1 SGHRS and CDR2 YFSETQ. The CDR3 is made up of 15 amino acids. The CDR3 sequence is CASRGADGLNTEAFF. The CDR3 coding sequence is TGCGCCAGCAGGGGAGCCGACGGCTTGAACACTGAAGCTTTCTTT.

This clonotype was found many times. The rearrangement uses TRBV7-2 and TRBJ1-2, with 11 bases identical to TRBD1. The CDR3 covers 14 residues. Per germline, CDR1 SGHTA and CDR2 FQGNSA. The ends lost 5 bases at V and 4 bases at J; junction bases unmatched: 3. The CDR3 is CASSPGTGGYGYTF. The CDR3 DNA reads TGTGCCAGCAGCCCCGGGACAGGGGGCTATGGCTACACCTTC. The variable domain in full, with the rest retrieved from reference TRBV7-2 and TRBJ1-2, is GAGVSQSPSNKVTEKGKDVELRCDPISGHTALYWYRQSLGQGLEFLIYFQGNSAPDKSGLPSDRFSAERTGGSVSTLTIQRTQQEDSAVYLCASSPGTGGYGYTFGSGTRLTVV.

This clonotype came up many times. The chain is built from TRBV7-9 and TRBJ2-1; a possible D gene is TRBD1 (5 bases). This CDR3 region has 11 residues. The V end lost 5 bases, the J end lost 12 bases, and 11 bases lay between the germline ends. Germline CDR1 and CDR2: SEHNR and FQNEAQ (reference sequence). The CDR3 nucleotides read TGTGCCAGCAGCCCGGAAGGGGCGCAGTTCTTC. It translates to CASSPEGAQFF.

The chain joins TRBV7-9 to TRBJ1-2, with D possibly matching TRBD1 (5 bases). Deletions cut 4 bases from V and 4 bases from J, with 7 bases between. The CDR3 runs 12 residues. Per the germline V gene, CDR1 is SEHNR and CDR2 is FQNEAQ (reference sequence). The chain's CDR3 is CASSSGTYGYTF. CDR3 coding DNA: TGTGCCAGCAGCTCGGGGACCTATGGCTACACCTTC.

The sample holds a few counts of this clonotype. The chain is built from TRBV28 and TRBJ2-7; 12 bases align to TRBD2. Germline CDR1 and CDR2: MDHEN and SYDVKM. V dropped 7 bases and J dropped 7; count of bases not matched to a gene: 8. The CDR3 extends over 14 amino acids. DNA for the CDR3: TGTGCCAGCACTCTAGCGGGGGGGCCGAGAGAGCAGTACTTC. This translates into CASTLAGGPREQYF.

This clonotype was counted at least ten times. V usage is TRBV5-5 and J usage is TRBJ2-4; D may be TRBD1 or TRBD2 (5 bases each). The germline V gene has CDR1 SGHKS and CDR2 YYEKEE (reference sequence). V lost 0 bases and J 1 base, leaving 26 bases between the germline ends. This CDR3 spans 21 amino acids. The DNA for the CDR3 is TGTGCCAGCAGCTTGGAGGTGTTGAAGGGGCGCGTGGAGGACGCCAAAAACATTCAGTACTTC. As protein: CASSLEVLKGRVEDAKNIQYF. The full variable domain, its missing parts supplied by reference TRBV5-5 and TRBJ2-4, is DAGVTQSPTHLIKTRGQQVTLRCSPISGHKSVSWYQQVLGQGPQFIFQYYEKEERGRGNFPDRFSARQFPNYSSELNVNALLLGDSALYLCASSLEVLKGRVEDAKNIQYFGAGTRLSVL.

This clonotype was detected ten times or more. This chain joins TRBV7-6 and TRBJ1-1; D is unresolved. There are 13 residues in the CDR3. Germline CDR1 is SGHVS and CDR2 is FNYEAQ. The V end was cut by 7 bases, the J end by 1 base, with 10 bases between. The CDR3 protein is CASIGPANTEAFF. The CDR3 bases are TGTGCCAGCATCGGGCCAGCGAACACTGAAGCTTTCTTT.

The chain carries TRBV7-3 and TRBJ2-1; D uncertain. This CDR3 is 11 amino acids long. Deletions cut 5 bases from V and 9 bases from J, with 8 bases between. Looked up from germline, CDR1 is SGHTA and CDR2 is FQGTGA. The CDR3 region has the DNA TGTGCCAGCAGCACCGGCAGTGAGCAGTTCTTC. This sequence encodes CASSTGSEQFF.

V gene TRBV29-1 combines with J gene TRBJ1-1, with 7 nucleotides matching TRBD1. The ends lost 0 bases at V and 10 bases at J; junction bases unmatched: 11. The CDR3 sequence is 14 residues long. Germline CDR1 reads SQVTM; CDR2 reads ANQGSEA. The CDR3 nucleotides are TGCAGCGTTGAAGATATGGCAGGGGGTAGGCGAGCTTTCTTT. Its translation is CSVEDMAGGRRAFF.

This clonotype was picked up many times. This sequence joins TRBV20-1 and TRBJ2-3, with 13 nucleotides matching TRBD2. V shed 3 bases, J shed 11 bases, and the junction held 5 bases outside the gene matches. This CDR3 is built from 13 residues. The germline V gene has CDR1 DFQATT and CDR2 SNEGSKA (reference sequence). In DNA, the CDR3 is TGCAGTGCTAGCGGACTAGCGGGGGTTAAGCAGTATTTT. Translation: CSASGLAGVKQYF.

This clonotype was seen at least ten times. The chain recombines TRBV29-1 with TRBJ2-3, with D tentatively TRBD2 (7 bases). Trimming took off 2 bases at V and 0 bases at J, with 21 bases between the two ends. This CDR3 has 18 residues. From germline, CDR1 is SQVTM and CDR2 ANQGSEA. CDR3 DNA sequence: TGCAGCGTTGAAAACGGGGGGCGATCCTTCACTAGCACAGATACGCAGTATTTT. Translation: CSVENGGRSFTSTDTQYF.

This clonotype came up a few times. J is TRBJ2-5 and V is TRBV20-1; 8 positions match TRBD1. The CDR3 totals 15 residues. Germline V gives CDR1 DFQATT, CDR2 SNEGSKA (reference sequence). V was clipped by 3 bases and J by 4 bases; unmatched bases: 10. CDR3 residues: CSARAPRTGGETQYF. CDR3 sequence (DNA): TGCAGTGCTAGGGCACCTAGAACAGGGGGAGAGACCCAGTACTTC.

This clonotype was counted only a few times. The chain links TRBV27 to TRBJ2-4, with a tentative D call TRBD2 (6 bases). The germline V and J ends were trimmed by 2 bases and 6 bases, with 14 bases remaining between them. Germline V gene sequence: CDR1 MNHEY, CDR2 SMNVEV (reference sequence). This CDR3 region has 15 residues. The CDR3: CASSLLGVEGNIQYF. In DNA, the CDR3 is TGTGCCAGCAGTTTACTAGGGGTGGAGGGAAACATTCAGTACTTC.

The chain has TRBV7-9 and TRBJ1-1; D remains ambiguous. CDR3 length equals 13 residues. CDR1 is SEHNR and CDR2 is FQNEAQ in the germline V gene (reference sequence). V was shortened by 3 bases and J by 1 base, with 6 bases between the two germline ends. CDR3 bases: TGTGCCAGCAGCTTCATGGGGAACACTGAAGCTTTCTTT. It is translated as CASSFMGNTEAFF.

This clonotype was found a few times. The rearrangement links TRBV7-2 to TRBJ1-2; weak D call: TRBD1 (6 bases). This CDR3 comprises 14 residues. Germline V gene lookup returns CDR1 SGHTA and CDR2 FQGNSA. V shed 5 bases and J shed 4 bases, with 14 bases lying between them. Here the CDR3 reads CASSPTTGIYGYTF. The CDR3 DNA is TGTGCCAGCAGCCCGACGACAGGCATCTATGGCTACACCTTC.